The T cell receptor beta chain under discussion was sequenced for a study of blood T cell repertoires in COVID-19. Overall study context: PBMCs, B-cell-depleted T cells, or T cells provided the cDNA or gDNA that made up the material.

The CDR3 runs to 14 residues. Germline V gene data show CDR1 as SGHTA and CDR2 as FQGNSA. The V segment lost 2 bases and the J segment 7 bases; nucleotides outside the gene matches: 2. Under the authors' procedure: Estimation of nucleated cell counts relied on the amplification of reference gene primers. TCRdb keeps only in-frame clones here, not all; method: immunoSEQ multiplex PCR. V, J and clone size are taken as reported in that table, and D and trimming were inferred from the DNA itself. The sample consists of roughly 88,000 clones, around 88% of them appearing once. It was during active infection that Seattle patients were enrolled and then longitudinally followed.

The sample comprised peripheral blood. The chain couples TRBV7-2 to TRBJ2-7; TRBD2 agrees at 13 bases. The clonotype comes from a woman aged 60-75 years with COVID-19, enrolled during active disease. The chain's CDR3 is CASSLTSGGGEQYF. In nucleotides, the CDR3 is TGTGCCAGCAGCTTAACTAGCGGGGGGGGAGAGCAGTACTTC.